This TCR beta chain was documented in a study of identifying expanded T cells in peripheral blood. Whole-study results and caveats: Approximately 1.1 clones differed between technical replicates, versus approximately 16 and 19 over time. Roughly two-week clone count variance significantly increased as total template count grew.

During the collection period, no donor immune events like infections were recorded. Method: immunoSEQ multiplex PCR; TCRdb's copy keeps in-frame clones and lacks some. The sample has about 86,000 clones, 80% to 90% seen once. V was clipped by 2 bases and J by 6 bases, with 7 bases between them. CDR3 size: 12 residues. Germline values: CDR1 SGHTA, CDR2 FQGNSA. Worth noting for this clone: Its specificity is not known.

Specimen: blood. The chain joins TRBV7-2 to TRBJ1-1; D gene unclear. The sequence derives from a person between 18 and 75 years old in good health. The CDR3 DNA sequence: TGTGCCAGCAGCTTACCGCGGGCTGAAGCTTTCTTT. Its translation is CASSLPRAEAFF.